These T cell receptor beta chains were read from a single sample in a study of blood T cells in healthy people across ages. TCRdb independently ran MiXCR on the 5' RACE reads; one entry per CDR3 protein. The sample carries hundreds of thousands of distinct CDR3 sequences, about 52% recorded once. Sequenced input: blood. Receptors were obtained from a woman aged 55-69 years in good health. Each CDR3 is given with its conserved first and last residue. A D gene is named only where the DNA matches it firmly. Rows may omit the clone size; those that give it use once, few, many or a size class.

v_call	d_call	j_call	clone_size	cdr3_aa	cdr3_nt
TRBV27	TRBD1	TRBJ2-7	NA	CAIRDRNYGQYF	TGTGCCATCCGGGACAGAAACTACGGGCAGTACTTC
TRBV5-1	NA	TRBJ2-7	few	CASSSNTGSYEQYF	TGCGCCAGCAGCTCAAATACAGGGTCCTACGAGCAGTACTTC
TRBV12-3/TRBV12-4	NA	TRBJ1-2	NA	CASSRSGYGYTF	TGTGCCAGCAGCCGGTCGGGCTATGGCTACACCTTC
TRBV29-1	NA	TRBJ1-2	few	CSVSSGANYGYTF	TGCAGCGTGTCCTCAGGGGCTAACTATGGCTACACCTTC
TRBV4-2	TRBD2	TRBJ2-7	NA	CASSQSSGRGEQYF	TGTGCCAGCAGCCAATCTTCCGGGAGGGGCGAGCAGTACTTC
TRBV29-1	TRBD1	TRBJ2-5	NA	CSVGTGATQYF	TGCAGCGTTGGGACAGGAGCGACCCAGTACTTC
TRBV21-1	NA	TRBJ1-1	NA	CASSNRRDRGHTEAFF	TGTGCCAGCAGCAACCGCCGCGACAGGGGGCACACTGAAGCTTTCTTT
TRBV5-4	TRBD2	TRBJ2-3	NA	CASSLALAGVGDTQYF	TGTGCCAGCAGCTTGGCCCTAGCGGGAGTGGGGGATACGCAGTATTTT
TRBV20-1	NA	TRBJ2-5	NA	CSANRDWQETQYF	TGCAGTGCGAACCGGGACTGGCAAGAGACCCAGTACTTC
TRBV20-1	TRBD2	TRBJ2-3	once	CSARDPSGSGDTQYF	TGCAGTGCTAGAGATCCCAGCGGGAGTGGTGATACGCAGTATTTT
TRBV7-9	TRBD1	TRBJ1-1	NA	CASSQGAGDTEAFF	TGTGCCAGCAGCCAGGGGGCAGGAGACACTGAAGCTTTCTTT
TRBV28	NA	TRBJ2-3	NA	CASSWAGSGRTQYF	TGTGCCAGCAGTTGGGCCGGGTCTGGGCGTACGCAGTATTTT
TRBV29-1	TRBD1	TRBJ2-7	few	CSVKTGGYEQYF	TGCAGCGTGAAGACAGGGGGCTACGAGCAGTACTTC
TRBV9	TRBD2	TRBJ2-1	once	CASSVGTSDAGEQFF	TGTGCCAGCAGCGTCGGGACTAGCGATGCCGGTGAGCAGTTCTTC
TRBV12-5	TRBD2	TRBJ2-3	NA	CASGLGLAGAGADTQYF	TGTGCTAGTGGTCTCGGACTAGCGGGAGCGGGGGCAGATACGCAGTATTTT
TRBV10-3	TRBD1	TRBJ2-3	few	CAISDDRGSSTDTQYF	TGTGCCATCAGTGATGACAGGGGGTCAAGCACAGATACGCAGTATTTT
TRBV10-3	NA	TRBJ1-4	NA	CAISADGRNEKLFF	TGTGCCATCAGTGCGGACGGCCGTAATGAAAAACTGTTTTTT